The present T cell receptor (beta chain) was sequenced within a study of response to subunit inactivated influenza vaccine. This CDR3 is 16 amino acids long. Germline CDR1 is MNHNS and CDR2 is SASEGT. V dropped 5 bases and J dropped 1; count of bases not matched to a gene: 9. TCRdb re-analysed the RT-PCR reads in MiXCR, keeping a single row per CDR3 protein. Among some 480,000 distinct CDR3 sequences listed, about a tenth were seen once. This clonotype has more than one count but fewer than ten. This chain joins TRBV6-1 and TRBJ2-5, with 8 bases fitting TRBD1. This TCR came from a man aged 45-60 years who received an inactivated influenza vaccine. Sequenced material: PBMCs from blood, taken about 40 days after vaccination. The CDR3 nucleotides are TGTGCCAGCAGTCTTCGGGACAGGCCCTTCCAAGAGACCCAGTACTTC. Translating it yields CASSLRDRPFQETQYF.